This TCR beta chain was captured by sequencing in a study of blood T cells in healthy people across ages. Background on the study: Per every two T cells, about one barcoded beta molecule was captured by template switching.

PCR was performed a second time for about 7 to 11 cycles using a sample-barcoded 5' primer and a J-beta primer mix. The template-switch adaptor, which had 12 random nucleotides, put a tag on each cDNA molecule. In TCRdb, the 5' RACE reads were re-called with MiXCR into one record per CDR3 protein. Of hundreds of thousands of distinct CDR3 sequences listed, roughly 30% were seen once; the top ten hold approximately 15%. CDR3 length: 14 amino acids. Germline loops: CDR1 SGHTA, CDR2 FQGNSA. V lost 1 base and J lost 0, with 7 bases in between. This clonotype appeared many times. The donors, aged roughly 6 to 100, were healthy Caucasians from Russia.

The sequencing input was blood. The clonotype was recovered from a woman of 80 years or more in good health. V and J are TRBV7-2 and TRBJ2-7; D is unresolved. CDR3 sequence: CASSLVKSSYEQYF. The CDR3 DNA sequence: TGTGCCAGCAGCTTAGTAAAGAGCTCCTACGAGCAGTACTTC.